The 15 T cell receptor beta chains below were found in one sample sequenced in a study of cytomegalovirus exposure and HLA in healthy donors. Primers for the PCR totalled 60 Vbeta and 13 Jbeta. Sequencing was performed with immunoSEQ multiplex PCR; in TCRdb, only in-frame clones are kept and a portion is missing. Of around 150,000 clones in the sample, roughly 80% are singletons; the top ten hold 3% to 3.5%. Sequenced material: PBMCs. These receptors all come from a woman in her 40s in good health and CMV-seronegative.

This chain joins TRBV10-3 and TRBJ2-7; tentative D call: TRBD2 (6 bases). CDR3 size: 15 residues. Germline lookup yields CDR1 ENHRY and CDR2 SYGVKD. Trimming took 3 bases from V and 2 from J, leaving 14 bases between them. CDR3 protein: CAISDRGGTPYEQYF. CDR3 DNA sequence: TGTGCCATCAGTGATAGGGGAGGTACCCCCTACGAGCAGTACTTC.

V and J are TRBV2 and TRBJ2-1; D unresolved. The CDR3 consists of 11 residues. Deletions cut 4 bases from V and 11 bases from J, with 9 bases between. Germline V gene data show CDR1 as SNHLY and CDR2 as FYNNEI. CDR3 sequence reads: CASSGSTKQFF. The DNA for the CDR3 is TGTGCCAGCAGTGGTTCGACAAAGCAGTTCTTC.

The chain carries TRBV5-1 and TRBJ1-3; D gene uncertain. Trimming shortened V by 0 bases and J by 4 bases, and 8 bases separated the two germline ends. Germline values: CDR1 SGHRS, CDR2 YFSETQ. The CDR3 spans 14 residues. CDR3 residues: CASSLDISGNTIYF. In DNA form, the CDR3 reads TGCGCCAGCAGCTTGGACATTTCAGGAAACACCATATATTTT.

This clone showed up just a few times. The CDR3 sequence: CASSFGQINEKLFF. The CDR3 DNA follows: TGTGCCAGCAGCTTCGGACAGATTAATGAAAAACTGTTTTTT. This sequence joins TRBV5-6 and TRBJ1-4; TRBD1 is a possible D gene (6 bases). V lost 2 bases, J lost 4 bases, and 9 bases lay in between. This CDR3 region has 14 residues. Per the germline V gene, CDR1 is SGHDT and CDR2 is YYEEEE.

This clone was found once. This chain uses TRBV5-1 with TRBJ1-6; 10 nucleotides agree with TRBD1. V was pared by 4 bases and J by 8 bases, with 9 bases of the junction left unmatched. The CDR3 is made up of 16 amino acids. The V gene's germline CDR1 is SGHRS and CDR2 YFSETQ. This CDR3 is CASSVDRGRRYSPLHF. For the CDR3, the DNA is TGCGCCAGCAGCGTAGACAGGGGGCGCAGGTATTCACCCCTCCACTTT. Filled out from reference TRBV5-1 and TRBJ1-6, the complete variable domain reads KAGVTQTPRYLIKTRGQQVTLSCSPISGHRSVSWYQQTPGQGLQFLFEYFSETQRNKGNFPGRFSGRQFSNSRSEMNVSTLELGDSALYLCASSVDRGRRYSPLHFGNGTRLTVT.

The rearrangement joins TRBV7-9 to TRBJ1-3; 7 positions agree with TRBD1. The ends lost 0 bases at V and 0 bases at J; junction bases unmatched: 2. Germline values: CDR1 SEHNR, CDR2 FQNEAQ (reference sequence). This CDR3 is built from 16 residues. CDR3 in amino acids: CASSLAGTASGNTIYF. Written as DNA, the CDR3 is TGTGCCAGCAGCTTAGCCGGGACAGCCTCTGGAAACACCATATATTTT.

This clone has a single count. V usage is TRBV7-9 and J usage is TRBJ1-4; D is unclear. V was shortened by 7 bases and J by 8 bases, with 26 bases between the two germline ends. Germline assignment: CDR1 SEHNR and CDR2 FQNEAQ (reference sequence). This CDR3 region has 17 residues. The CDR3 coding sequence is TGTGCCAGCACCCCACAAGAGGGAATAGGCGGTGAGGAAAAACTGTTTTTT. Amino acid sequence: CASTPQEGIGGEEKLFF.

This chain links TRBV9 with TRBJ1-2; perhaps TRBD1 as D (6 bases). Germline V CDR1 and CDR2: SGDLS, YYNGEE. This CDR3 has 12 residues. V dropped 5 bases and J dropped 8 bases, with 13 bases sitting between them. The CDR3 coding sequence is TGTGCCAGCAGGCACCAGGGGAGCGGCTACACCTTC. This gives the protein CASRHQGSGYTF.

The chain employs TRBV30 and TRBJ1-5; no definite D call. Trimming left V 0 bases short and J 0 bases short, with 9 bases between. CDR1 is GTSNPN, CDR2 SVGIG, per germline (reference sequence). The CDR3 has 15 residues. CDR3 sequence (DNA): TGTGCCTGGAGTGTTGGAACAGCTAGCAATCAGCCCCAGCATTTT. Translated: CAWSVGTASNQPQHF.

V gene TRBV7-8 combines with J gene TRBJ1-2, with 10 bases aligning to TRBD1. Looked up from germline, CDR1 is SGHVS and CDR2 is FQNEAQ. The CDR3 is made up of 13 amino acids. The V gene end was trimmed by 8 bases and the J gene end by 8 bases; junction bases not matched to a gene: 8. CDR3 amino acids: CASQDDRGRGYTF. In nucleotides, the CDR3 is TGTGCCAGCCAAGATGACAGGGGGCGAGGCTACACCTTC. The entire variable domain, with the rest obtained from reference TRBV7-8 and TRBJ1-2, is as follows: GAGVSQSPRYKVAKRGQDVALRCDPISGHVSLFWYQQALGQGPEFLTYFQNEAQLDKSGLPSDRFFAERPEGSVSTLKIQRTQQEDSAVYLCASQDDRGRGYTFGSGTRLTVV.

The rearrangement uses TRBV9 and TRBJ2-2, with TRBD2 matching over 8 bases. The CDR3 runs 14 residues. CDR1 SGDLS and CDR2 YYNGEE come from the germline V gene. V was clipped by 5 bases and J by 3 bases; unmatched bases: 3. The CDR3 sequence: CASSSGGHTGELFF. The CDR3 region has the DNA TGTGCCAGCAGTTCGGGAGGGCACACCGGGGAGCTGTTTTTT.

The chain uses TRBV7-9 and TRBJ2-1, with 8 bases lining up with TRBD1. The trim removed 3 bases at V and 7 bases at J, leaving 17 bases unmatched. This CDR3 contains 18 residues. Looked up from germline, CDR1 is SEHNR and CDR2 is FQNEAQ (reference sequence). CDR3 region: CASSFQGALRERSNEQFF. The CDR3 DNA reads as TGTGCCAGCAGCTTCCAGGGGGCTCTAAGAGAAAGGAGTAATGAGCAGTTCTTC.

This clone was counted a few times. This sequence joins TRBV6-1 and TRBJ2-1, with 10 bases fitting TRBD2. V lost 3 bases, J lost 9 bases, and 5 bases stayed unmatched. CDR1 is MNHNS and CDR2 is SASEGT in the germline V gene. The CDR3 length is 14 residues. The CDR3 bases are TGTGCCAGCAGTGACCTAGCGGGGGTAGCTGAGCAGTTCTTC. Protein product: CASSDLAGVAEQFF.

The rearrangement joins TRBV7-9 to TRBJ2-5; 12 nucleotides agree with TRBD2. CDR1 and CDR2 from the germline V gene are SEHNR and FQNEAQ (reference sequence). The V gene end was trimmed by 5 bases and the J gene end by 2 bases; junction bases not matched to a gene: 6. The CDR3 runs to 16 residues. In DNA, the CDR3 is TGTGCCAGCAGCCTGACTAGCGGGGGCCTTCAAGAGACCCAGTACTTC. Encoded protein: CASSLTSGGLQETQYF.

About this clone: One end of the junction is discordant with germline, which a read error may explain. The V and J genes are TRBV7-9 and TRBJ2-4; TRBD2 aligns across 12 bases. This CDR3 is 19 amino acids long. Per germline, CDR1 SEHNR and CDR2 FQNEAQ (reference sequence). The CDR3 region is CSSSLVTLAGGLQSNIQYF. For the CDR3, the DNA is TGTTCCAGCAGCTTAGTCACGCTAGCGGGGGGGCTCCAATCAAACATTCAGTACTTC.